This TCR beta chain was recovered during a study of OX40 agonist ivuxolimab in advanced cancers. The CDR3 totals 15 residues. Per the germline V gene, CDR1 is SGHTA and CDR2 is FQGNSA. V was shortened by 3 bases and J by 5 bases, with 16 bases between the two germline ends. Generated by immunoSEQ multiplex PCR, the TCRdb table keeps only in-frame clones and is missing some. Of around 79,000 clones listed, about 82% are singletons. This material consisted of CD4+ or CD8+ T cells sorted from blood, taken in a trial of the OX40 agonist ivuxolimab. V gene TRBV7-2 combines with J gene TRBJ1-1, with D perhaps TRBD1 (6 bases). The sequence was collected from an adult with an advanced solid tumor such as melanoma, head and neck, liver or kidney cancer. For the CDR3, the DNA is TGTGCCAGCAGCTTGGAAGGCGGGGGCGCGACTGAAGCTTTCTTT. Residues: CASSLEGGGATEAFF.